Presented here are 20 T cell receptor beta chains from one specimen sequenced in a study of CXCR3-negative and CXCR3-positive naive CD8 T cells. Via 5' RACE with UMI labels, TRB cDNA libraries were prepared. TCRdb re-called the 5' RACE reads, yielding one record per CDR3 amino acid sequence without DNA. The table lists about 130,000 distinct CDR3 sequences. The specimen sequenced was naive CXCR3- CD8+ T cells from blood. As for subset: CD45RO-CCR7+CD27+CD95- naive CD8+ T cells lacking CXCR3 (TNR3-). These receptors originate from a human donor in good health. Some clones in this sample may be carry-over from other donors' samples.

The rearrangement uses TRBV7-6 and TRBJ2-1; TCRdb's D call of TRBD2 is untestable without DNA. The CDR3 runs 14 residues. Germline V gene lookup returns CDR1 SGHVS and CDR2 FNYEAQ. CDR3 region: CASSPILADNEQFF.

This chain connects TRBV20-1 to TRBJ2-7; TCRdb outputs TRBD2, but without DNA this stays unchecked. Germline lookup yields CDR1 DFQATT and CDR2 SNEGSKA (reference sequence). There are 16 residues in the CDR3. CDR3 sequence reads: CSARDFKAGDIYEQYF.

V gene TRBV3-1 combines with J gene TRBJ2-3; TCRdb picks TRBD2, but there is no DNA to check that call. In germline, CDR1 is LGHDT, CDR2 YNNKEL (reference sequence). CDR3 size: 14 residues. The chain's CDR3 is CASSQGGAGGTQYF.

The CDR3 here is CASSPTSMGGVGNTEAFF. J is TRBJ1-1 and V is TRBV7-6. The length of the CDR3 is 18 residues. Germline V gene data show CDR1 as SGHVS and CDR2 as FNYEAQ. Supplemented by reference TRBV7-6 and TRBJ1-1, the full variable domain reads GAGVSQSPRYKVTKRGQDVALRCDPISGHVSLYWYRQALGQGPEFLTYFNYEAQQDKSGLPNDRFSAERPEGSISTLTIQRTEQRDSAMYRCASSPTSMGGVGNTEAFFGQGTRLTVV.

V and J are TRBV28 and TRBJ2-1; the D gene TCRdb calls, TRBD2, cannot be checked with no DNA. The length of the CDR3 is 16 residues. The germline V gene has CDR1 MDHEN and CDR2 SYDVKM. Here the CDR3 reads CASRTKRASSYNEQFF.

The gene calls are TRBV9 and TRBJ2-6; TCRdb designates TRBD1, a call that cannot be tested without DNA. The CDR3 loop spans 17 amino acids. Per the germline V gene, CDR1 is SGDLS and CDR2 is YYNGEE. The CDR3 protein is CASSPPRGRSGANVLTF.

This rearrangement joins TRBV4-3 to TRBJ2-3; TCRdb calls TRBD2, which cannot be checked without DNA. The CDR3 runs 19 residues. Germline CDR1 and CDR2: LGHNA and YSLEER. The chain's CDR3 is CASSSIHIAGGPGTDTQYF.

The gene calls are TRBV7-9 and TRBJ2-1; with no DNA, the TCRdb D assignment of TRBD1 cannot be verified. Germline V CDR1 and CDR2: SEHNR, FQNEAQ (reference sequence). The CDR3 is 14 amino acids. The CDR3 loop reads CASSLTGDYNEQFF.

The chain has TRBV28 and TRBJ2-7; lacking DNA, the TRBD1 call made by TCRdb goes unchecked. Germline V CDR1 and CDR2: MDHEN, SYDVKM. The length of the CDR3 is 13 residues. The CDR3 sequence is CATRGGGEYEQYF.

The chain employs TRBV29-1 and TRBJ2-7; TCRdb outputs TRBD2, but without DNA this stays unchecked. The CDR3 spans 12 residues. Germline V CDR1 and CDR2: SQVTM, ANQGSEA. The CDR3 is CSALAGPYEQYF.

CDR3 loop: CSVGTSGAYNEQFF. The chain couples TRBV29-1 to TRBJ2-1; the D call from TCRdb, TRBD2, cannot be confirmed without DNA. The CDR3 is made up of 14 amino acids. Per germline, CDR1 SQVTM and CDR2 ANQGSEA.

The gene calls are TRBV6-2 or TRBV6-3 and TRBJ2-7. The CDR3 has 13 amino acids. The germline V gene encodes CDR1 MNHEY and CDR2 SVGEGT. CDR3 region: CASSWTESYEQYF.

The CDR3 sequence is CASSLATGAEQYF. The chain recombines TRBV11-3 with TRBJ2-7; absent DNA, TCRdb's TRBD1 call cannot be checked. Germline V CDR1 and CDR2: SGHNT, YENEEA. The CDR3 sequence is 13 residues long. The whole variable domain, remainder taken from reference TRBV11-3 and TRBJ2-7, is EAGVVQSPRYKIIEKKQPVAFWCNPISGHNTLYWYLQNLGQGPELLIRYENEEAVDDSQLPKDRFSAERLKGVDSTLKIQPAELGDSAVYLCASSLATGAEQYFGPGTRLTVT.

This rearrangement joins TRBV28 to TRBJ2-2; no DNA is available, so the TRBD1 call from TCRdb remains unchecked. In germline, CDR1 is MDHEN, CDR2 SYDVKM. The CDR3 spans 17 residues. Here the CDR3 reads CASSLELGQPNTGELFF. Supplemented by reference TRBV28 and TRBJ2-2, the full variable domain reads DVKVTQSSRYLVKRTGEKVFLECVQDMDHENMFWYRQDPGLGLRLIYFSYDVKMKEKGDIPEGYSVSREKKERFSLILESASTNQTSMYLCASSLELGQPNTGELFFGEGSRLTVL.

The J gene is TRBJ1-2, the V gene TRBV29-1. Germline loops: CDR1 SQVTM, CDR2 ANQGSEA. CDR3 length equals 13 residues. The CDR3 spells CSVEDQGHYGYTF.

The chain employs TRBV7-3 and TRBJ2-3. The CDR3 contains 16 residues. Germline V gene lookup returns CDR1 SGHTA and CDR2 FQGTGA. CDR3 loop: CASSLIGAASTDTQYF.

This chain links TRBV21-1 with TRBJ2-1. TRBV21-1 counts as a pseudogene. The CDR3 consists of 16 residues. The CDR3 loop is CASSQHDPISYNEQFF.

This chain links TRBV28 with TRBJ2-7. This CDR3 has 12 amino acids. The germline gives CDR1 MDHEN, CDR2 SYDVKM. This CDR3 reads CASSLNQYEQYF.

J is TRBJ1-5 and V is TRBV7-9. Germline values: CDR1 SEHNR, CDR2 FQNEAQ (reference sequence). This CDR3 is 15 amino acids long. CDR3 sequence: CASSPSLGGVQPQHF.

The V and J genes are TRBV5-1 and TRBJ1-5. The length of the CDR3 is 15 residues. The germline gives CDR1 SGHRS, CDR2 YFSETQ. The CDR3 spells CASSLGLQSNQPQHF. The entire variable domain, with the rest obtained from reference TRBV5-1 and TRBJ1-5, is as follows: KAGVTQTPRYLIKTRGQQVTLSCSPISGHRSVSWYQQTPGQGLQFLFEYFSETQRNKGNFPGRFSGRQFSNSRSEMNVSTLELGDSALYLCASSLGLQSNQPQHFGDGTRLSIL.